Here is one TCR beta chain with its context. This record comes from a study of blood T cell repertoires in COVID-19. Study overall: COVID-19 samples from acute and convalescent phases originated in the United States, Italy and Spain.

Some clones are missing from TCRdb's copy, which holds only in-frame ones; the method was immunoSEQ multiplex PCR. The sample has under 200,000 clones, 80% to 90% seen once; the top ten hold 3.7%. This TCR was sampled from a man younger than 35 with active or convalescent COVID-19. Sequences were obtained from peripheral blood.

The chain's CDR3 is CASSPPADGGLGFGQETQYF. CDR3 bases: TGTGCCAGCAGCCCCCCAGCGGATGGGGGACTAGGGTTTGGCCAAGAGACCCAGTACTTC. The rearrangement links TRBV13 to TRBJ2-5, with 8 bases identical to TRBD2. The V and J ends lost 5 bases and 1 base, in that order; junction bases with no gene match: 21. The V gene's germline CDR1 is PRHDT and CDR2 FYEKMQ (reference sequence). The CDR3 consists of 20 residues.